The rows below give T cell receptor beta chains drawn from one sample of a study of blood T cell repertoires in COVID-19. The assay was immunoSEQ multiplex PCR, and TCRdb's table has in-frame clones only and misses some. Among about 64,000 clones listed, 85% to 90% were seen once. Sequenced sample: peripheral blood. The receptors shown here come from a man aged 45-65 years with active COVID-19. CDR3s include the opening cysteine and the closing phenylalanine or tryptophan. The order of the fields is clone size, D gene, V gene, J gene, CDR3 protein, CDR3 DNA. A D gene is named only where the DNA matches it firmly. Where a row states a size, it is once, few, many or the class of an expanded clone; other rows omit it.

.	.	TRBV29-1	TRBJ1-1	CSVGVNLNTEAFF	TGCAGCGTTGGCGTGAATTTGAACACTGAAGCTTTCTTT
.	.	TRBV28	TRBJ1-2	CASSLPQGSYGYTF	TGTGCCAGCAGTCTTCCTCAGGGATCCTATGGCTACACCTTC
.	TRBD2	TRBV27	TRBJ2-2	CASSPFSGILTGELFF	TGTGCCAGCAGTCCATTCAGCGGGATACTCACCGGGGAGCTGTTTTTT
.	TRBD1	TRBV6-5	TRBJ1-5	CASRRQGSNQPQHF	TGTGCCAGCAGGCGACAGGGAAGCAATCAGCCCCAGCATTTT
.	.	TRBV28	TRBJ2-7	CASSSLPRGEAHKDEQYF	TGTGCCAGCAGTTCATTACCCCGAGGAGAAGCCCATAAAGACGAGCAGTACTTC
few	.	TRBV7-2	TRBJ1-1	CASSLGTEGNTEAFF	TGTGCCAGCAGCTTAGGGACAGAGGGGAACACTGAAGCTTTCTTT
once	TRBD2	TRBV14	TRBJ2-7	CASSKTLAGDTYEQYF	TGTGCCAGCAGCAAAACGCTAGCGGGGGATACTTACGAGCAGTACTTC
.	TRBD1	TRBV7-3	TRBJ2-4	CASRPTGGNIQYF	TGTGCCAGCAGGCCCACAGGGGGCAACATTCAGTACTTC
.	.	TRBV6-1	TRBJ1-1	CASSEVAGPLGEAFF	TGTGCCAGCAGTGAAGTCGCGGGGCCCTTGGGTGAAGCTTTCTTT
few	TRBD1	TRBV30	TRBJ2-3	CAWRGTGDPDTQYF	TGTGCCTGGAGGGGGACAGGGGACCCAGATACGCAGTATTTT
once	TRBD2	TRBV7-9	TRBJ2-5	CASSPGLAVGRETQYF	TGTGCCAGCAGCCCAGGACTAGCGGTGGGGCGAGAGACCCAGTACTTC
.	.	TRBV28	TRBJ2-7	CASSFATPAYEQYF	TGTGCCAGCAGTTTCGCGACTCCCGCCTACGAGCAGTACTTC
once	.	TRBV2	TRBJ1-1	CASRSTGSTEAFF	TGTGCCAGCAGGTCAACAGGGAGCACTGAAGCTTTCTTT
.	TRBD2	TRBV14	TRBJ2-3	CASSHRATGGLWSRTDTQYF	TGTGCCAGCAGCCATCGCGCTACGGGGGGGCTTTGGAGTCGCACAGATACGCAGTATTTT
.	.	TRBV18	TRBJ2-1	CASSPRERSYNEQFF	TGTGCCAGCTCACCCCGGGAACGCTCCTACAATGAGCAGTTCTTC
.	TRBD2	TRBV4-1	TRBJ2-3	CASSQALAGEITDTQYF	TGCGCCAGCAGCCAAGCTTTAGCGGGAGAGATAACAGATACGCAGTATTTT
.	.	TRBV21-1	TRBJ1-1	CASRTTRNTEAFF	TGTGCCAGCAGGACTACCCGGAACACTGAAGCTTTCTTT
.	TRBD1	TRBV9	TRBJ2-2	CASAGGNTGELFF	TGTGCCAGCGCAGGGGGTAACACCGGGGAGCTGTTTTTT
once	.	TRBV6-2/TRBV6-3	TRBJ1-2	CASSEGYGYTF	TGTGCCAGCAGTGAGGGCTATGGCTACACCTTC
.	TRBD1	TRBV19	TRBJ1-5	CASSIVQGATGNQPQHF	TGTGCCAGTAGTATAGTACAGGGGGCAACTGGCAATCAGCCCCAGCATTTT
.	.	TRBV7-9	TRBJ2-1	CASNRGEVNEQFF	TGTGCCAGCAACAGAGGGGAGGTAAATGAGCAGTTCTTC
.	.	TRBV7-2	TRBJ2-3	CASSQIASTDTQYF	TGTGCCAGCAGCCAGATAGCTAGCACAGATACGCAGTATTTT
.	.	TRBV12-3/TRBV12-4	TRBJ2-7	CASTWTGSYEQYF	TGTGCCAGCACATGGACTGGGTCCTACGAGCAGTACTTC
.	TRBD2	TRBV7-8	TRBJ2-7	CASSLGSGTSFSEQYF	TGTGCCAGCAGCTTAGGGTCCGGGACTAGCTTCTCCGAGCAGTACTTC
.	.	TRBV19	TRBJ2-5	CASSISGMSETQYF	TGTGCCAGTAGTATATCCGGGATGAGTGAGACCCAGTACTTC
.	TRBD1	TRBV3-1/TRBV3-2	TRBJ1-1	CASSQSQGAGNTEAFF	TGTGCCAGCAGCCAGTCACAGGGGGCGGGAAACACTGAAGCTTTCTTT
once	TRBD1	TRBV15	TRBJ2-2	CATSREHRGFAGELFF	TGTGCCACCAGCAGAGAGCACAGGGGGTTCGCCGGGGAGCTGTTTTTT
.	TRBD1	TRBV5-8	TRBJ1-3	CASSRGQSGNTIYF	TGTGCCAGCAGCAGGGGACAGTCTGGAAACACCATATATTTT
.	.	TRBV21-1	TRBJ2-1	CASSKVRRGRGNEQFF	TGTGCCAGCAGCAAAGTTCGCAGGGGGCGCGGCAATGAGCAGTTCTTC
.	.	TRBV3-1/TRBV3-2	TRBJ2-5	CASRELAGGETQYF	TGTGCCAGCAGAGAACTAGCCGGAGGGGAGACCCAGTACTTC
.	.	TRBV28	TRBJ1-1	CASSSGLTEAFF	TGTGCCAGCAGTTCTGGACTCACTGAAGCTTTCTTT
.	.	TRBV5-4	TRBJ1-1	CASSPRQGEDTEAFF	TGTGCCAGCAGCCCGCGGCAGGGTGAGGACACTGAAGCTTTCTTT
.	.	TRBV5-4	TRBJ2-5	CASSSREGAETQYF	TGTGCCAGCAGCTCTCGAGAGGGCGCGGAGACCCAGTACTTC
.	.	TRBV2	TRBJ1-1	CASSVGRQMGKAFF	TGTGCCAGCAGTGTGGGAAGACAGATGGGAAAAGCTTTCTTT
.	TRBD1	TRBV27	TRBJ1-1	CASSSGQGLTEAFF	TGTGCCAGCAGTTCGGGACAGGGTCTAACTGAAGCTTTCTTT
.	.	TRBV21-1	TRBJ2-3	CASILRTSGSVGDTQYF	TGTGCCAGCATCCTGCGGACTAGCGGGAGCGTCGGAGATACGCAGTATTTT
.	.	TRBV19	TRBJ2-3	CASSISLGSPFLPDTQYF	TGTGCCAGTAGTATAAGCTTGGGCAGCCCCTTCCTGCCAGATACGCAGTATTTT
once	.	TRBV7-2	TRBJ2-5	CASSFTGSRETQYF	TGTGCCAGCAGCTTTACAGGGAGTCGAGAGACCCAGTACTTC
.	TRBD1	TRBV11-2	TRBJ1-4	CASSLSPQGVNEKLFF	TGTGCCAGCAGCTTATCCCCACAGGGGGTTAATGAAAAACTGTTTTTT
.	TRBD1	TRBV5-1	TRBJ1-3	CASSPGQGVTNTIYF	TGCGCCAGCAGCCCGGGACAGGGGGTTACAAACACCATATATTTT
.	TRBD1	TRBV28	TRBJ2-1	CASTRGQGPYNEQFF	TGTGCCAGCACCAGAGGACAGGGGCCGTACAATGAGCAGTTCTTC
.	TRBD2	TRBV5-1	TRBJ2-3	CASSWTSGGAGDTQYF	TGCGCCAGCAGCTGGACTAGCGGGGGGGCCGGGGATACGCAGTATTTT
.	.	TRBV28	TRBJ1-4	CASSWGRGNEKLFF	TGTGCCAGCAGTTGGGGCAGGGGTAATGAAAAACTGTTTTTT
.	TRBD1	TRBV5-1	TRBJ1-1	CASSLAGTGMNTEAFF	TGCGCCAGCAGCTTGGCGGGGACAGGTATGAACACTGAAGCTTTCTTT
.	.	TRBV5-4	TRBJ2-1	CASSLGGGGTEQFF	TGCGCCAGCAGCTTGGGAGGGGGCGGCACTGAGCAGTTCTTC
.	TRBD1	TRBV19	TRBJ2-5	CASTKAGTDEETQYF	TGTGCCAGTACCAAAGCCGGGACAGATGAAGAGACCCAGTACTTC
.	.	TRBV7-6	TRBJ2-3	CASRKAYGSGRTDTQYF	TGTGCCAGCAGAAAAGCCTATGGTAGCGGCCGCACAGATACGCAGTATTTT
.	.	TRBV7-2	TRBJ2-5	CASSSGPLRGETQYF	TGTGCCAGCAGCTCTGGCCCGCTTCGTGGAGAGACCCAGTACTTC
.	.	TRBV5-1	TRBJ2-1	CASSLEGRLENEQFF	TGCGCCAGCAGCTTGGAAGGGAGGCTAGAGAATGAGCAGTTCTTC
.	TRBD1	TRBV19	TRBJ2-7	CASSLTGGYEQYF	TGTGCCAGTAGTCTTACAGGGGGCTACGAGCAGTACTTC
.	TRBD2	TRBV2	TRBJ2-1	CASSREAGGPHEQFF	TGTGCCAGCAGCCGAGAAGCGGGAGGGCCCCATGAGCAGTTCTTC
.	.	TRBV19	TRBJ2-1	CASSIDPIREVHNEQFF	TGTGCCAGTAGTATAGATCCGATAAGGGAGGTCCACAATGAGCAGTTCTTC
.	TRBD2	TRBV5-1	TRBJ2-3	CASSLGGEGDTQYF	TGCGCCAGCAGCTTGGGCGGGGAGGGAGATACGCAGTATTTT
.	TRBD2	TRBV6-4	TRBJ2-1	CASSGGGTYNEQFF	TGTGCCAGCAGTGGGGGAGGGACCTACAATGAGCAGTTCTTC
once	.	TRBV10-3	TRBJ1-5	CAISEQAQDQPQHF	TGTGCCATCAGTGAACAAGCTCAGGATCAGCCCCAGCATTTT
.	TRBD2	TRBV3-1/TRBV3-2	TRBJ2-1	CASSPFAGGPSYEQFF	TGTGCCAGCAGCCCCTTCGCGGGGGGGCCGTCCTATGAGCAGTTCTTC
.	TRBD2	TRBV7-9	TRBJ2-7	CASSLKAGGLNEQYF	TGTGCCAGCAGCTTAAAGGCGGGGGGGCTTAACGAGCAGTACTTC
.	TRBD2	TRBV5-1	TRBJ2-7	CASSSPGLVYEQYF	TGCGCCAGCAGCTCCCCGGGACTAGTATACGAGCAGTACTTC
.	TRBD2	TRBV4-2	TRBJ2-3	CASSQETSGRTDTQYF	TGTGCCAGCAGCCAAGAGACTAGCGGGAGGACAGATACGCAGTATTTT